A selection of T cell receptor beta chains follows, all from one sample in a study of T cell responses to AZD1222 COVID-19 vaccine. Libraries were prepared by immunoSEQ multiplex PCR; TCRdb keeps only in-frame clonotypes and omits some of them. The table includes around 150,000 clones, roughly 94% detected once. Sample: peripheral blood, taken 28 days after the second AZD1222 dose. These receptor sequences come from an adult who received the AZD1222 COVID-19 vaccine. Both conserved end residues are part of each CDR3. The D gene is left open where the match is weak. Part of the rows lack a size; the others show once, few, many or a class for expanded clones.

J	V	size	D	DNA	CDR3
TRBJ1-5	TRBV27	NA	TRBD1	TGTGCCAGCAGGGAGGACAGGGCCCTCAATCAGCCCCAGCATTTT	CASREDRALNQPQHF
TRBJ1-5	TRBV28	NA	NA	TGTGCCGCTGGATGGGGAAATCAGCCCCAGCATTTT	CAAGWGNQPQHF
TRBJ1-2	TRBV11-2	NA	TRBD1	TGTGCCAGCAGCTTTTCAGGGGGAAGCAACTATGGCTACACCTTC	CASSFSGGSNYGYTF
TRBJ1-6	TRBV6-4	NA	TRBD1	TGTGCCAGCAGTGTTAGACAGGGGGCTTCACCCCTCCACTTT	CASSVRQGASPLHF
TRBJ2-4	TRBV29-1	NA	TRBD2	TGCAGCCCCATTGGGGCTAGCGGGAAACACATTCAGTACTTC	CSPIGASGKHIQYF
TRBJ1-2	TRBV29-1	NA	NA	TGCAGCGTTGTTTCAGGGTATGGCTACACCTTC	CSVVSGYGYTF
TRBJ1-1	TRBV5-5	NA	TRBD1	TGTGCCAGCAGCCTGTCCCCGGGACAGGGGACTGAAGCTTTCTTT	CASSLSPGQGTEAFF
TRBJ1-1	TRBV6-5	NA	NA	TGTGCCAGCAGTTATCGGGAACGGGAGAACACTGAAGCTTTCTTT	CASSYRERENTEAFF
TRBJ2-5	TRBV19	once	NA	TGTGCCAGTAGTCGGGGGACGGAGGAAAAGACCCAGTACTTC	CASSRGTEEKTQYF
TRBJ2-1	TRBV27	NA	TRBD2	TGTGCCAGCAGTTGGGGGACTAGCTCCCGGTACAATGAGCAGTTCTTC	CASSWGTSSRYNEQFF
TRBJ2-2	TRBV20-1	NA	NA	TGCAGCGGGGAGAACACCGGGGAGCTGTTTTTT	CSGENTGELFF
TRBJ1-2	TRBV6-5	NA	TRBD1	TGTGCCAGCAGCTTACAGGGGGCGGATGGCTACACCTTC	CASSLQGADGYTF
TRBJ1-5	TRBV28	few	NA	TGTGCCAGCAGGCCGCTCAGGGGCCTCACCGATAGCAATCAGCCCCAGCATTTT	CASRPLRGLTDSNQPQHF
TRBJ1-1	TRBV7-9	once	NA	TGTGCCAGCAGCTCTGTCCCGGCGGGAAACACTGAAGCTTTCTTT	CASSSVPAGNTEAFF
TRBJ1-5	TRBV20-1	NA	NA	TGCAGTGCTAGCAGGGGACAGCCCCAGCATTTT	CSASRGQPQHF
TRBJ2-3	TRBV4-1	NA	NA	TGCGCCAGCAGCCAAGATGGGTCATCGACAGGATTTAGCACAGATACGCAGTATTTT	CASSQDGSSTGFSTDTQYF
TRBJ1-1	TRBV6-5	NA	NA	TGTGCCAGCAGTTTGGTCGGTCTAGACACTGAAGCTTTCTTT	CASSLVGLDTEAFF
TRBJ2-1	TRBV4-2	many	TRBD2	TGTGCCAGCAGCCAAGATCGCACTAGCGCATACAATGAGCAGTTCTTC	CASSQDRTSAYNEQFF
TRBJ2-2	TRBV7-8	NA	NA	TGTGCCAGCCAGAGCACCGGGGAGCTGTTTTTT	CASQSTGELFF
TRBJ1-1	TRBV2	NA	NA	TGTGCCAGCAGTGAGGGCAGGAACACTGAAGCTTTCTTT	CASSEGRNTEAFF
TRBJ1-1	TRBV2	NA	TRBD1	TGTGCCAGCAGTGGGGTTAGCGGACAGGGAGTTGACACTGAAGCTTTCTTT	CASSGVSGQGVDTEAFF
TRBJ1-5	TRBV14	NA	NA	TGTGCCAGCAGCCGAAATTACTTTGTCTACAAAGATCTGGATCAGCCCCAGCATTTT	CASSRNYFVYKDLDQPQHF
TRBJ2-7	TRBV18	once	TRBD1	TGTGCCAGCTCACCAAGGGGACAGGGGGCGGGCGAGCAGTACTTC	CASSPRGQGAGEQYF
TRBJ2-1	TRBV28	NA	TRBD2	TGTGCCAGCGGCTCCTTACCGGGGCTAGCGGGGTCGTATCATTCCTACAATGAGCAGTTCTTC	CASGSLPGLAGSYHSYNEQFF
TRBJ1-1	TRBV6-2/TRBV6-3	NA	NA	TGTGCCAGCAGTTACCCTCAAGATAACACTGAAGCTTTCTTT	CASSYPQDNTEAFF
TRBJ2-7	TRBV5-1	NA	TRBD2	TGCGCCAGCAAGGAAAGCGGGGGGCTCTCCTACGAGCAGTACTTC	CASKESGGLSYEQYF
TRBJ1-6	TRBV5-6	NA	TRBD1	TGTGCCAGCAGCCCAAGACAGGGGTTTTATAATTCACCCCTCCACTTT	CASSPRQGFYNSPLHF
TRBJ1-3	TRBV21-1	NA	NA	TGTGCCAGCAGCAAACCCTCGGGGGGAGAGTTAGCTGGAAACACCATATATTTT	CASSKPSGGELAGNTIYF
TRBJ1-5	TRBV3-1/TRBV3-2	NA	TRBD1	TGTGCCAGCAGCCAAGGGACAGGCGGAGGCGGCAATCAGCCCCAGCATTTT	CASSQGTGGGGNQPQHF
TRBJ1-1	TRBV10-3	NA	TRBD1	TGTGCCATCAGTGAGCCGGCGGCGGGCAGGGGGCTCACTGAAGCTTTCTTT	CAISEPAAGRGLTEAFF
TRBJ1-2	TRBV2	NA	NA	TGTGCCAGCAACCCAGCTGGCTATGGCTACACCTTC	CASNPAGYGYTF
TRBJ2-1	TRBV30	NA	TRBD2	TGTGCCTGGAGTTACGGGCGGGAGGCAGATGAGCAGTTCTTC	CAWSYGREADEQFF
TRBJ2-5	TRBV7-8	NA	NA	TGTGCCAGCAGCTTAAGTAGCCTCGTAGTCCCGAAACAAGAGACCCAGTACTTC	CASSLSSLVVPKQETQYF
TRBJ1-3	TRBV18	once	TRBD1	TGTGCCAGCTCCACGGACAGGAGCTCTGGAAACACCATATATTTT	CASSTDRSSGNTIYF
TRBJ2-7	TRBV30	once	TRBD1	TGTGCCTGGAGTGTGACAGGGTCCACGTACGAGCAGTACTTC	CAWSVTGSTYEQYF
TRBJ2-5	TRBV7-6	NA	NA	TGTGCCAGCAGCTCCCTCGACCCGATATCCCAAGAGACCCAGTACTTC	CASSSLDPISQETQYF
TRBJ2-7	TRBV19	NA	NA	TGTGCCAGTAGTAGGGAAAGCTCCTACGAGCAGTACTTC	CASSRESSYEQYF
TRBJ1-5	TRBV29-1	NA	NA	TGCAGCGCAGGGGAGGACGGCAATCAGCCCCAGCATTTT	CSAGEDGNQPQHF
TRBJ1-5	TRBV2	NA	NA	TGTGCCAGCAGTGACGACCTCGGGGCCCAGCATTTT	CASSDDLGAQHF
TRBJ2-1	TRBV7-2	NA	NA	TGTGCCAGCAGTACGGGCCTCAGCTCCTACAATGAGCAGTTCTTC	CASSTGLSSYNEQFF
TRBJ1-2	TRBV6-2/TRBV6-3	NA	NA	TGTGCCAGCAGTTACCTTAATTACTATGGCTACACCTTC	CASSYLNYYGYTF
TRBJ1-1	TRBV28	NA	NA	TGTGCCAGCAGTTATGGCCGGCCATGGGATTCCGAGTCGAACACTGAAGCTTTCTTT	CASSYGRPWDSESNTEAFF
TRBJ2-3	TRBV2	NA	NA	TGTGCCAGCAGTACGGGACTCCCAGGGGCAGATACGCAGTATTTT	CASSTGLPGADTQYF
TRBJ1-2	TRBV19	NA	TRBD1	TGTGCCAGTAGTCCAGGGACAGGGAACTATGGCTACACCTTC	CASSPGTGNYGYTF
TRBJ2-3	TRBV5-4	NA	NA	TGTGCCAGCAGCGACGCTAGGGGAAGGGTAGTAGATACGCAGTATTTT	CASSDARGRVVDTQYF
TRBJ1-4	TRBV7-8	NA	NA	TGTGCCAGCAGCTTAGGGGGACCGGCAACTAATGAAAAACTGTTTTTT	CASSLGGPATNEKLFF
TRBJ2-7	TRBV27	NA	TRBD1	TGTGCCAGCAGTTTAGGGGGACAGAGTTACGAGCAGTACTTC	CASSLGGQSYEQYF
TRBJ1-2	TRBV2	NA	NA	TGTGCCAGCAGTGACCACGTCGGGGGCTACACCTTC	CASSDHVGGYTF
TRBJ1-2	TRBV7-9	NA	NA	TGTGCCAGCAGCTTAACTGGGACACCGTTGGGCTATGGCTACACCTTC	CASSLTGTPLGYGYTF
TRBJ1-4	TRBV28	NA	NA	TGTGCCAGCAGACCCTGGGGTGCAACTAATGAAAAACTGTTTTTT	CASRPWGATNEKLFF
TRBJ2-7	TRBV20-1	NA	NA	TGCAGTGCTAGAGGGGACTACGAGCAGTACTTC	CSARGDYEQYF
TRBJ2-7	TRBV4-1	NA	TRBD1	TGCGCCAGCAGCCAACGATCCATGGACAGGATCTCCTACGAGCAGTACTTC	CASSQRSMDRISYEQYF
TRBJ1-5	TRBV6-5	NA	NA	TGTGCCAGCAGTTACTCAAGGGGTCAGCCCCAGCATTTT	CASSYSRGQPQHF
TRBJ2-7	TRBV5-1	NA	TRBD1	TGCGCCAGCAGCTGGACAGGGTTCGACGAGCAGTACTTC	CASSWTGFDEQYF